The rows below give T cell receptor beta chains drawn from one sample of a study of CD8 T cells in ankylosing spondylitis. TCRdb independently ran MiXCR on the 5' RACE reads; one entry per CDR3 protein. This repertoire shows under 300,000 distinct CDR3 sequences, around 10% found once; its top ten account for less than 7%. Sequencing was done on a sample of blood, either unsorted or a sorted T cell fraction (not recorded which). Every receptor here comes from a male donor with ankylosing spondylitis or in good health (not recorded which). Both conserved end residues are part of each CDR3. The order of the fields is D gene, J gene, V gene, CDR3 length, clone size, CDR3 protein, CDR3 DNA. The D gene is left open where the match is weak. A clone size is listed for some rows: how often the clone was seen (once, few, many), or a class if it is expanded.

- | TRBJ2-5 | TRBV6-2/TRBV6-3 | 11 | many | CASSHRDTYYF | TGTGCCAGCAGTCACCGGGACACTTATTATTTC
- | TRBJ1-5 | TRBV12-3/TRBV12-4 | 12 | many | CASSRSGRAQHF | TGTGCCAGCAGTCGCTCGGGGAGGGCCCAGCATTTT
TRBD2 | TRBJ2-5 | TRBV4-2 | 17 | few | CASSQDLRAGTQETQYF | TGTGCCAGCAGCCAAGATCTCAGAGCGGGGACCCAAGAGACCCAGTACTTC
- | TRBJ2-1 | TRBV20-1 | 16 | many | CSAFPPLGGDAGEQFF | TGCAGTGCTTTTCCCCCCCTGGGGGGAGACGCAGGTGAGCAGTTCTTC
- | TRBJ2-5 | TRBV5-1 | 14 | many | CASSLTRGGETQYF | TGCGCCAGCAGCTTGACGAGAGGCGGAGAGACCCAGTACTTC
- | TRBJ1-1 | TRBV12-5 | 12 | - | CASGFANTEAFF | TGTGCTAGTGGTTTTGCCAACACTGAAGCTTTCTTT
- | TRBJ2-3 | TRBV20-1 | 12 | many | CSAQHRFDTQYF | TGCAGTGCTCAACACCGATTCGATACGCAGTATTTT
- | TRBJ2-7 | TRBV6-5 | 14 | many | CASSYSGNSYEQYF | TGTGCCAGCAGTTACTCCGGAAACTCCTACGAGCAGTACTTC
- | TRBJ1-5 | TRBV20-1 | 14 | many | CSARDGQFNQPQHF | TGCAGTGCTAGAGATGGGCAGTTCAATCAGCCCCAGCATTTT
- | TRBJ2-1 | TRBV9 | 15 | many | CASSTGHHGQNEQFF | TGTGCCAGCAGCACGGGACACCACGGACAAAATGAGCAGTTCTTC